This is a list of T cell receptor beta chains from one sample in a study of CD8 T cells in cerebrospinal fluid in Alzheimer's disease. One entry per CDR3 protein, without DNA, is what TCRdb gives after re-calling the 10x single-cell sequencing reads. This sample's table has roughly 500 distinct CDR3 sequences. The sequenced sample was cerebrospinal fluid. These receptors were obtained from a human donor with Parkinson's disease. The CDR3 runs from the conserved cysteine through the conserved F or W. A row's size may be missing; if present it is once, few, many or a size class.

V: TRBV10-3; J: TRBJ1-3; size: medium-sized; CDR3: CAISEFGGYSGNTIYF
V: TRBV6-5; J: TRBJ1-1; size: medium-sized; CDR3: CASSYSFGVFNTEAFF
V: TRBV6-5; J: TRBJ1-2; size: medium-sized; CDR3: CASSYSPQSGYTF
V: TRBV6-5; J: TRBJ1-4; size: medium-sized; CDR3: CASSYSGEHEKLFF
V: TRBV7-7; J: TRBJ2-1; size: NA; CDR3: CASSLGPTTNEQFF
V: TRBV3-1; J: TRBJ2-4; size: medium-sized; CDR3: CASSQVYIAGGTSAKNIQYF
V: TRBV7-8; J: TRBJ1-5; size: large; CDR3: CASSLRGTSNQPQHF
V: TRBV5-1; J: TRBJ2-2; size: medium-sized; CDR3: CASSLALLAGGHSGELFF
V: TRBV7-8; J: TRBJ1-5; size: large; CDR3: CASSFTGGNQPQHF
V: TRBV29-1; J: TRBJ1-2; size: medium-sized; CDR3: CSAQVGQYYGYTF
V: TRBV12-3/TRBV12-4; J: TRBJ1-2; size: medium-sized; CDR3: CASSPRDRGRINDYGYTF
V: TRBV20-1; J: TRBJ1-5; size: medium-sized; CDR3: CSAPGPGGNNQPQHF
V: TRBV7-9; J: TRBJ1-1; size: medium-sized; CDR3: CASSLATGSTTEAFF
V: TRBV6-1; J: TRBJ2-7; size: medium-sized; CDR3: CASRSGTGGNYEQYF
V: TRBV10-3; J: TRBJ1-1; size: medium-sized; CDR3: CAISEAGPGTEAFF
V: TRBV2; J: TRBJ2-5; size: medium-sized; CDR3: CASSSGEGETQYF
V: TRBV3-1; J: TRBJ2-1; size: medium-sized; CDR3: CASSQSPGIQYNEQFF
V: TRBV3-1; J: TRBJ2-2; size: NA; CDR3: CASSLVGMTGGNTGELFF
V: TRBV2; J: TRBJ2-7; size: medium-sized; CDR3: CASMQGWEQYF
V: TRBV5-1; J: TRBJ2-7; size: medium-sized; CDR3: CASSSDHGVPYEQYF
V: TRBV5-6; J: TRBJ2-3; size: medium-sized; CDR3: CASSLKLAGPDTQYF
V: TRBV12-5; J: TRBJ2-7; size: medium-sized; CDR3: CASGSQGQGLSYEQYF
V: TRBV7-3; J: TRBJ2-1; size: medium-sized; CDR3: CASSSQPGDNEQFF
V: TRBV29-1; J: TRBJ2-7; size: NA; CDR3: CSVMGDRGGYEQYF
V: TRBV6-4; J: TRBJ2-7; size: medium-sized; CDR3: CASSARRKQYF
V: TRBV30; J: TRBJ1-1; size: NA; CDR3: CAWGRGPTGRDFF